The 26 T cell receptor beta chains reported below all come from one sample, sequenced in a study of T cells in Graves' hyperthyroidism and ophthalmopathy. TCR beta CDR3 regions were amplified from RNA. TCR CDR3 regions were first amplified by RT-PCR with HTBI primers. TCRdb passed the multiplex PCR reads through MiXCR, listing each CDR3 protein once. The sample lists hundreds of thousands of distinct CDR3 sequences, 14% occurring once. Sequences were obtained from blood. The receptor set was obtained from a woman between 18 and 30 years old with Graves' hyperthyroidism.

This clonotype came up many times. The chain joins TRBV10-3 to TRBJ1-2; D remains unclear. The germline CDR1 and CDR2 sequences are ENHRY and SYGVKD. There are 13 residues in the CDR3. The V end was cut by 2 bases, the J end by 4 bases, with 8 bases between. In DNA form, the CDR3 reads TGTGCCATCAGTGAGGAACTGATCTATGGCTACACCTTC. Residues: CAISEELIYGYTF.

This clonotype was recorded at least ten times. In nucleotides, the CDR3 is TGTGCCAGCAGCTTAGGGTCGGGCACTGAAGCTTTCTTT. Translated, it gives CASSLGSGTEAFF. V and J are TRBV11-2 and TRBJ1-1, with D hard to call. V was clipped by 1 base and J by 4 bases, with 7 bases between them. This CDR3 has 13 amino acids. Germline CDR1 and CDR2: SGHAT and FQNNGV. Complete variable domain (other parts from reference TRBV11-2 and TRBJ1-1): EAGVAQSPRYKIIEKRQSVAFWCNPISGHATLYWYQQILGQGPKLLIQFQNNGVVDDSQLPKDRFSAERLKGVDSTLKIQPAKLEDSAVYLCASSLGSGTEAFFGQGTRLTVV.

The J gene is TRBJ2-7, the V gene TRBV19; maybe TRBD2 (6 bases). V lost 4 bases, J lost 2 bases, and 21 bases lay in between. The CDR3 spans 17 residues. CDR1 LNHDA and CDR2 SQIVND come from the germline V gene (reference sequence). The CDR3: CASSNPQGSGYTYEQYF. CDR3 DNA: TGTGCCAGTAGTAACCCCCAGGGTAGCGGATATACCTACGAGCAGTACTTC. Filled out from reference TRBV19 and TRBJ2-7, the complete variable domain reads DGGITQSPKYLFRKEGQNVTLSCEQNLNHDAMYWYRQDPGQGLRLIYYSQIVNDFQKGDIAEGYSVSREKKESFPLTVTSAQKNPTAFYLCASSNPQGSGYTYEQYFGPGTRLTVT.

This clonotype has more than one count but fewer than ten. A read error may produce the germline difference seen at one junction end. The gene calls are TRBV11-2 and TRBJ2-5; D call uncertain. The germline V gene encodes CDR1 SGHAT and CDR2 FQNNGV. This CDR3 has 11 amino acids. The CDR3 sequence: CASSSYGVVDF. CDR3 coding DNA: TGTGCCAGCAGCTCCTACGGAGTCGTTGACTTC.

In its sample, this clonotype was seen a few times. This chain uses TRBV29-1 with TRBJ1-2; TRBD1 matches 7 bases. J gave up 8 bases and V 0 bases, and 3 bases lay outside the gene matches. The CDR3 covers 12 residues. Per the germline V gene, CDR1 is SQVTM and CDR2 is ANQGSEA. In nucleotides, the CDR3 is TGCAGCGTTGAAGAGGCGACAGGGGGCTACACCTTC. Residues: CSVEEATGGYTF. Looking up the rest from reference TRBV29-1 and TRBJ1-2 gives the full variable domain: SAVISQKPSRDICQRGTSLTIQCQVDSQVTMMFWYRQQPGQSLTLIATANQGSEATYESGFVIDKFPISRPNLTFSTLTVSNMSPEDSSIYLCSVEEATGGYTFGSGTRLTVV.

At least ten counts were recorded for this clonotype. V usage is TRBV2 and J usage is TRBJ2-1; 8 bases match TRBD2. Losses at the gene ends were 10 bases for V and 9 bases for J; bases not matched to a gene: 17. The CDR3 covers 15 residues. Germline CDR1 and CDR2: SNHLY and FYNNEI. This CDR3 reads CAIETAGVGSGEQFF. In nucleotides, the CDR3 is TGTGCCATAGAAACAGCGGGAGTCGGGTCGGGTGAGCAGTTCTTC.

CDR3 sequence reads: CASSTRVPGGELFF. Written as DNA, the CDR3 is TGTGCCAGTAGTACCCGGGTACCTGGCGGGGAGCTGTTTTTT. The rearrangement links TRBV19 to TRBJ2-2; the D is unclear. Germline values: CDR1 LNHDA, CDR2 SQIVND (reference sequence). CDR3 length: 14 residues. Trimming stripped 4 bases from V and 7 bases from J, with 13 bases between.

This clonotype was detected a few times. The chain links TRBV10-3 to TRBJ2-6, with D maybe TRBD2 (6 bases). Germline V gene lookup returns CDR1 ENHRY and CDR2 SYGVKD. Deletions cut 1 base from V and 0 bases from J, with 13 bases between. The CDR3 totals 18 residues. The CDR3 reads CAISEFGEAGSGANVLTF. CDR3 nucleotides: TGTGCCATCAGTGAGTTTGGGGAGGCCGGCTCTGGGGCCAACGTCCTGACTTTC.

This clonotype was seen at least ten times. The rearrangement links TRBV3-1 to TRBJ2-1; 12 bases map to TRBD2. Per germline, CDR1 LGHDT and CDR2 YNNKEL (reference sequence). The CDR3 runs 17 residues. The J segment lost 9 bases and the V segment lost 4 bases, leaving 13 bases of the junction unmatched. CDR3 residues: CASSRSGLAGMEGEQFF. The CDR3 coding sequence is TGTGCCAGCAGCCGAAGCGGACTAGCGGGAATGGAGGGTGAGCAGTTCTTC.

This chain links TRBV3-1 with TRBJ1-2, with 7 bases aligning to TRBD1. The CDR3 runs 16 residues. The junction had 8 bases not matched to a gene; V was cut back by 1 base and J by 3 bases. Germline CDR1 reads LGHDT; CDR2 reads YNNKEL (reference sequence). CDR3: CASSQATGWLDYGYTF. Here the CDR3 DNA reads TGTGCCAGCAGCCAAGCGACAGGGTGGCTAGACTATGGCTACACCTTC.

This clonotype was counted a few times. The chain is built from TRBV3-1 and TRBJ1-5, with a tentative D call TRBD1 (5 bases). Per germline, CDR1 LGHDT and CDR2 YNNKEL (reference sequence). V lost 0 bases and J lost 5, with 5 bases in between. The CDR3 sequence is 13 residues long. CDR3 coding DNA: TGTGCCAGCAGCCAAGAGACAGATCAGCCCCAGCATTTT. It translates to CASSQETDQPQHF.

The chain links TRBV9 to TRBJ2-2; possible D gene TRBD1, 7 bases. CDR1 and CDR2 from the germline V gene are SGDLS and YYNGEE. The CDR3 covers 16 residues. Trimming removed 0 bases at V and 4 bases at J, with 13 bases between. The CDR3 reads CASSVDHRGGTGELFF. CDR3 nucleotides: TGTGCCAGCAGCGTAGATCACAGGGGAGGCACCGGGGAGCTGTTTTTT.

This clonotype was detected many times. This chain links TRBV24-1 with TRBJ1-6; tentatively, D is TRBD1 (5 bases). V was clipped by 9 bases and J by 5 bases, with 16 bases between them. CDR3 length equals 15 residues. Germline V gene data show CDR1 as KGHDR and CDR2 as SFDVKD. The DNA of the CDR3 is TGTGCCACCCGACGCTCGGACACCGATAATTCACCCCTCCACTTT. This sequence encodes CATRRSDTDNSPLHF.

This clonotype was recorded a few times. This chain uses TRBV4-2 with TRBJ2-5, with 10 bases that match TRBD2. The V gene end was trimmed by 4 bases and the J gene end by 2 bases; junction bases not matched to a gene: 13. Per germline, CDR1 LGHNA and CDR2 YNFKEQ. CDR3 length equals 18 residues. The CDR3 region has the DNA TGTGCCAGCAGCCTGGGACTAGCGCCCAACTCCGTACAAGAGACCCAGTACTTC. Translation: CASSLGLAPNSVQETQYF.

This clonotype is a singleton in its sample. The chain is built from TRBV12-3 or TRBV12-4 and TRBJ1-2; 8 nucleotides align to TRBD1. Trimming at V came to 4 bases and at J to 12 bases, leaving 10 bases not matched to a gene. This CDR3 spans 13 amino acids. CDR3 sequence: CASSSLRTGKNTF. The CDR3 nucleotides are TGTGCCAGCAGTTCACTACGGACAGGGAAGAACACCTTC.

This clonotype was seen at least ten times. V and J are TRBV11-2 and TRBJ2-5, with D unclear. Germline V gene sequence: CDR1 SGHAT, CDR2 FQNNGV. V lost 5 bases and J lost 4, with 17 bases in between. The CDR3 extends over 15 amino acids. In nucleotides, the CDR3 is TGTGCCAGCAGCGTTATTTACTCCCCGGGAGAGACCCAGTACTTC. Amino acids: CASSVIYSPGETQYF. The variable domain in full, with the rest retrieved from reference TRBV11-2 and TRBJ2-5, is EAGVAQSPRYKIIEKRQSVAFWCNPISGHATLYWYQQILGQGPKLLIQFQNNGVVDDSQLPKDRFSAERLKGVDSTLKIQPAKLEDSAVYLCASSVIYSPGETQYFGPGTRLLVL.

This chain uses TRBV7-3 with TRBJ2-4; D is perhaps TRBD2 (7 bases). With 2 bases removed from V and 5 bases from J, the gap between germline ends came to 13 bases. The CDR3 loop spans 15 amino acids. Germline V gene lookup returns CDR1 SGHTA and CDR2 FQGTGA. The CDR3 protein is CASSLLGGAQNIQYF. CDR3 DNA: TGTGCCAGCAGCTTACTTGGGGGGGCCCAAAACATTCAGTACTTC.

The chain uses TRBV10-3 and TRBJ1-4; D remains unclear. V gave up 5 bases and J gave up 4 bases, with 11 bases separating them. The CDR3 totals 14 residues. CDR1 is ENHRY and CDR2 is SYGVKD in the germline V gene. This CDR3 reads CAISPDGDNEKLFF. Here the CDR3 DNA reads TGTGCCATCAGTCCGGACGGGGATAATGAAAAACTGTTTTTT.

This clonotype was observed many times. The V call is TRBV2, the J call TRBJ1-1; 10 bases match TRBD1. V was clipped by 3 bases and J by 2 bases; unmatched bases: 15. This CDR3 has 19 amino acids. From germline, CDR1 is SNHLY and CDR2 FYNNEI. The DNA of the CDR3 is TGTGCCAGCAGTGATTACTTGTCCGGGACAGGGGCTCCTAACACTGAAGCTTTCTTT. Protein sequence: CASSDYLSGTGAPNTEAFF.

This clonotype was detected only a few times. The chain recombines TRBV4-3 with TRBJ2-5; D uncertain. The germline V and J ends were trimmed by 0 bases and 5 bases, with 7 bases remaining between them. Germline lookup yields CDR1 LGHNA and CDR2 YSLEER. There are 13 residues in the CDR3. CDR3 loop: CASSQERRETQYF. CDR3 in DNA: TGCGCCAGCAGCCAAGAACGCCGGGAGACCCAGTACTTC.

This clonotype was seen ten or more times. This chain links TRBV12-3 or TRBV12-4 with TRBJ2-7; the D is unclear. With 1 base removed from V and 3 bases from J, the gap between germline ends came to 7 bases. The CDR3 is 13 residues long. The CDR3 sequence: CASSLEHHYEQYF. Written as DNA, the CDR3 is TGTGCCAGCAGTTTAGAACACCACTACGAGCAGTACTTC.

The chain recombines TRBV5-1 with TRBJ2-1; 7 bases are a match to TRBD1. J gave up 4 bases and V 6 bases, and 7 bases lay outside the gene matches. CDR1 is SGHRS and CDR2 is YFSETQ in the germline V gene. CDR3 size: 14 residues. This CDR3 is CASMPGQTYNEQFF. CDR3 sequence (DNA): TGCGCCAGCATGCCGGGACAGACGTACAATGAGCAGTTCTTC.

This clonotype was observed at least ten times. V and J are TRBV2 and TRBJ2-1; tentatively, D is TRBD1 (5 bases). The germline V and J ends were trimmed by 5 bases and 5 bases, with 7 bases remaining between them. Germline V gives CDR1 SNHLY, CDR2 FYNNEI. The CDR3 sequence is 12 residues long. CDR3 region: CASSRTNNEQFF. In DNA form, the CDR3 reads TGTGCCAGCAGTCGGACAAACAATGAGCAGTTCTTC. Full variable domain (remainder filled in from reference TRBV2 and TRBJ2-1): EPEVTQTPSHQVTQMGQEVILRCVPISNHLYFYWYRQILGQKVEFLVSFYNNEISEKSEIFDDQFSVERPDGSNFTLKIRSTKLEDSAMYFCASSRTNNEQFFGPGTRLTVL.

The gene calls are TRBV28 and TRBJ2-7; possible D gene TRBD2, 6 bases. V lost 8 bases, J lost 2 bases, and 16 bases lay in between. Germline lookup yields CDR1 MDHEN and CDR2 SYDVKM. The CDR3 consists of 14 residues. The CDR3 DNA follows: TGTGCCAGCGGATCCCCAGCTAGCGCCTACGAGCAGTACTTC. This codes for CASGSPASAYEQYF.

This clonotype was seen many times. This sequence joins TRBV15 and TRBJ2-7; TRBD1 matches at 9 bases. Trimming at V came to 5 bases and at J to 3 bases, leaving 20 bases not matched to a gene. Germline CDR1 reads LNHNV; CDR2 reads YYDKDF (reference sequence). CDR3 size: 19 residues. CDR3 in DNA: TGTGCCACCAGCCGCAAGAGTCACCCGGACAGGGGAGTAATCTACGAGCAGTACTTC. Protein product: CATSRKSHPDRGVIYEQYF.

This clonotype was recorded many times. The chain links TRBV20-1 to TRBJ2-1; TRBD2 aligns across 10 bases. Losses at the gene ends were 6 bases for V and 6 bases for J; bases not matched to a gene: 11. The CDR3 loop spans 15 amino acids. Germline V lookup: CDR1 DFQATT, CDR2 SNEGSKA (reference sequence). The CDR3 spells CSALAGEGVGNEQFF. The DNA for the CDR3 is TGCAGTGCCCTAGCGGGAGAGGGAGTGGGCAATGAGCAGTTCTTC.